This T cell receptor beta chain was documented in a study of blood T cell repertoires in COVID-19. About the research overall: Samples representing acute and convalescent COVID-19 were sourced from the United States, Italy and Spain. Sources were T cells, B-cell-depleted T cells, or PBMCs; the material itself was cDNA or gDNA.

CDR1 is ENHRY, CDR2 SYGVKD, per germline. CDR3 length: 13 amino acids. The V end was cut by 2 bases, the J end by 2 bases, with 6 bases between. As originally analysed: Cell counts per sample came from amplifying reference gene primers. Libraries were prepared by immunoSEQ multiplex PCR; TCRdb keeps only in-frame clonotypes and omits some of them. Clone size and the V and J calls come from that table; the DNA yielded D and trimming. The sample has approximately 210,000 clones, approximately 84% seen once. Sequenced material: peripheral blood. The V and J genes are TRBV10-3 and TRBJ1-2; TRBD1 is a possible D gene (5 bases). The sequence was obtained from a woman in her 50s with active or convalescent COVID-19. CDR3 loop: CAISEKGNYGYTF. The CDR3 DNA sequence: TGTGCCATCAGTGAGAAGGGGAACTATGGCTACACCTTC.